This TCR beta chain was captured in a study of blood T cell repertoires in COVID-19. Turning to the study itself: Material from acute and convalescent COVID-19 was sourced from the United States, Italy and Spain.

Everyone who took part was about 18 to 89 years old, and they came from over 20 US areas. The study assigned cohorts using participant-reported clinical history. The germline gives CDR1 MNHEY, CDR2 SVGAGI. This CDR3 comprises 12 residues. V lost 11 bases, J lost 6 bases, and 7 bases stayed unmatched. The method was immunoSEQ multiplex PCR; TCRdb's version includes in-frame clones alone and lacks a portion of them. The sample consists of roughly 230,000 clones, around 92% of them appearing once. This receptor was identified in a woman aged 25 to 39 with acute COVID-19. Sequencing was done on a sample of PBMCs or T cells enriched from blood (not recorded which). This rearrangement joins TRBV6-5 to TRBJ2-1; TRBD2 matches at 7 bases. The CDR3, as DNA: TGTGCCCTCGGGGGGATCATCAATGAGCAGTTCTTC. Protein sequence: CALGGIINEQFF.